This T cell receptor (beta chain) was found in a study of T-cell memory formation after mild COVID-19. Findings and caveats of the study: Prior to infection, memory already included some responding clones, suggesting cross-reactive memory joined. Contracting clones, day 15 to 85, had balanced CD4/CD8, and later expanders favored CD4+.

With constant-segment primers, 5'RACE yielded cDNA libraries of TCR alpha and TCR beta that carried sample barcodes and UMIs. TCRdb used MiXCR to reprocess the 5' RACE reads, holding one entry per CDR3 protein. This table has about 130,000 distinct CDR3 sequences, roughly 6% appearing once. This clonotype has ten or more counts. Its antigen is currently unknown. Germline CDR1 is SGHRS and CDR2 is YFSETQ. This CDR3 is built from 23 residues. Trimming took off 7 bases at V and 2 bases at J, with 41 bases between the two ends. Sequencing was carried out using PBMCs or a T cell subset sorted from them (not recorded which). The chain couples TRBV5-1 to TRBJ2-3; D gene ambiguous. The TCR comes from an adult woman who had mild COVID-19 (a few samples of this study predate the infection). Cell type and time point are not known. CDR3 DNA sequence: TGCGCCAGCCAGAAGGACCCGGAAAAATTTCCGTCCCGGCTACTTCGATTCACAGATACGCAGTATTTT. Translation: CASQKDPEKFPSRLLRFTDTQYF.